One and the same sample provided the 5 T cell receptor beta chains below, sequenced in a study of neurological immune-mediated disorders (dated by TCRdb to the late 2010s). The library was obtained by 5' RACE. Data came from an Illumina HiSeq 2500. TCRdb reprocessing: public reads trimmed at Q25 with fastp, clones called with MiXCR, in-frame beta chains kept. Duplicate CDR3 protein sequences are folded into a single record with the most common DNA and genes. The sample includes about 66,000 distinct CDR3 sequences, with less than 10% observed a single time. Of the sample, around an eighth is held by the ten largest clones. The sample's time point label, decoded: longitudinal time-point 2. Sequencing was carried out using PBMCs. The receptors here all came from a man aged 30-40 years in good health.

This clonotype was counted at least ten times. V is TRBV10-2 and J is TRBJ2-5, with D perhaps TRBD2 (6 bases). Germline-derived CDR1 and CDR2 are WSHSY and SAAADI. The length of the CDR3 is 14 residues. V was trimmed by 2 bases and J by 5 bases, leaving 12 bases between them. CDR3 in amino acids: CASSEPPGGETQYF. The CDR3 coding sequence is TGCGCCAGCAGTGAGCCTCCAGGAGGGGAGACCCAGTACTTC.

This clonotype was seen only a few times. The chain employs TRBV20-1 and TRBJ1-6; D ambiguous. Germline values: CDR1 DFQATT, CDR2 SNEGSKA (reference sequence). The CDR3 consists of 13 residues. Trimming stripped 6 bases from V and 7 bases from J, with 13 bases between. The CDR3: CSAGVLGNSPLHF. As DNA, the CDR3 is TGCAGTGCCGGCGTCTTAGGGAATTCACCCCTCCACTTT.

This clonotype was detected many times. The CDR3 DNA sequence: TGCGCCAGCAGCCTGACAGGAATGAACACTGAAGCTTTCTTT. This encodes CASSLTGMNTEAFF. The chain recombines TRBV5-1 with TRBJ1-1, with a possible D match to TRBD1 (6 bases). The CDR3 extends over 14 amino acids. Deletions cut 4 bases from V and 0 bases from J, with 10 bases between. Germline V gives CDR1 SGHRS, CDR2 YFSETQ.

This clonotype was seen ten or more times. The chain recombines TRBV13 with TRBJ2-7; the match to TRBD1 covers 9 bases. The CDR3 contains 15 residues. Losses at the gene ends were 3 bases for V and 7 bases for J; bases not matched to a gene: 10. Germline V gene data show CDR1 as PRHDT and CDR2 as FYEKMQ (reference sequence). The CDR3: CASSFKGTGTREQYF. The CDR3 DNA follows: TGTGCCAGCAGCTTCAAAGGGACAGGGACTCGGGAGCAGTACTTC.

As concerns this clonotype: Given a much more abundant clone one base away, this may be a read error. The gene calls are TRBV28 and TRBJ1-2, with D tentatively TRBD1 (5 bases). CDR1 and CDR2 (germline): MDHEN, SYDVKM. CDR3 length: 14 amino acids. Trimming pared 5 bases from V and 3 bases from J, leaving 13 bases between. The CDR3 DNA follows: TGTGCCAGCAGTCTTGAAGGGGTTGACTATGGCTACACCTTC. Amino acids: CASSLEGVDYGYTF.